This T cell receptor (beta chain) emerged from a study of cytomegalovirus exposure and HLA in healthy donors. Overall study context: Per a later analysis, the roughly 680 first-cohort and 120 validation repertoires shared one platform. Study-wide results and limits: Rare TCR sequences predominated, though certain public TCRs were found in many donors.

As to this clone: Its cognate antigen is unknown.

Germline-derived CDR1 and CDR2 are WSHSY and SAAADI. V gave up 6 bases and J gave up 5 bases, with 17 bases separating them. The CDR3 has 15 amino acids. Generated by immunoSEQ multiplex PCR, the TCRdb table keeps only in-frame clones and is missing some. This sample has over 150,000 clones, with roughly 86% found just once. The sample comprised PBMCs. V and J are TRBV10-2 and TRBJ2-1; possible D gene TRBD2, 6 bases. This sequence was found in a woman aged 18-29 years in good health and CMV-seropositive. The CDR3 loop reads CASRTGTGGNNEQFF. As DNA, the CDR3 is TGCGCCAGCAGGACCGGGACTGGGGGAAACAATGAGCAGTTCTTC.